Reported below is one T cell receptor (beta chain). The entry originates in a study of T cell changes during pregnancy in multiple sclerosis. Germline-derived CDR1 and CDR2 are SGHTA and FQGNSA. The length of the CDR3 is 16 residues. Losses at the gene ends were 0 bases for V and 2 bases for J; bases not matched to a gene: 4. Measured with immunoSEQ multiplex PCR; TCRdb has only the in-frame clones, and not every one. The sample has about 55,000 clones, 90% to 95% seen once. The receptor was isolated from a female donor with multiple sclerosis, enrolled in a pregnancy study. This material consisted of CD8+ T cells from peripheral blood mononuclear cells, taken in the second trimester of pregnancy. The chain is built from TRBV7-2 and TRBJ2-7, with TRBD1 matching 10 bases. The CDR3 spells CASSLARTGGTYEQYF. The CDR3 DNA is TGTGCCAGCAGCTTAGCCCGGACAGGGGGGACCTACGAGCAGTACTTC.